These 24 T cell receptor beta chains were sequenced from one sample in a study of T cell responses to AZD1222 COVID-19 vaccine. Some clones are missing from TCRdb's copy, which holds only in-frame ones; the method was immunoSEQ multiplex PCR. Of about 59,000 clones listed, 85% to 90% are singletons. The sample was peripheral blood, taken 28 days after the second AZD1222 dose. The source is an adult who received the AZD1222 COVID-19 vaccine.

The gene calls are TRBV23-1 and TRBJ1-5, with a weak D call TRBD1 (6 bases). TRBV23-1 is known as an ORF, though its function is uncertain. The CDR3 has 14 residues. V was clipped by 2 bases and J by 5 bases, with 10 bases between them. CDR3 amino acids: CASSQGTGHQPQHF. The CDR3 coding sequence is TGCGCCAGCAGTCAAGGAACAGGGCATCAGCCCCAGCATTTT.

This sequence joins TRBV19 and TRBJ2-4, with 9 nucleotides matching TRBD2. Trimming took 2 bases from V and 1 from J; bases not matched to a gene: 6. The germline V gene has CDR1 LNHDA and CDR2 SQIVND (reference sequence). CDR3 length: 17 amino acids. This chain's CDR3 is CASSIILAGRAKNIQYF. CDR3 bases: TGTGCCAGTAGTATAATTCTAGCGGGAAGGGCCAAAAACATTCAGTACTTC. Looking up the rest from reference TRBV19 and TRBJ2-4 gives the full variable domain: DGGITQSPKYLFRKEGQNVTLSCEQNLNHDAMYWYRQDPGQGLRLIYYSQIVNDFQKGDIAEGYSVSREKKESFPLTVTSAQKNPTAFYLCASSIILAGRAKNIQYFGAGTRLSVL.

The CDR3 here is CASSQIGARTGELFF. In DNA, the CDR3 is TGCGCCAGCAGCCAAATCGGGGCGAGGACCGGGGAGCTGTTTTTT. The V and J genes are TRBV4-1 and TRBJ2-2; the D gene could be TRBD1 or TRBD2 (5 bases each). V was clipped by 2 bases and J by 5 bases, with 12 bases between them. Germline V CDR1 and CDR2: MGHRA, YSYEKL. CDR3 length equals 15 residues.

The CDR3 sequence is CASSIDTDASEQYF. DNA of the CDR3: TGTGCCAGTAGTATCGACACCGATGCCTCCGAGCAGTACTTC. V gene TRBV19 combines with J gene TRBJ2-7; D not resolved. The germline V and J ends were trimmed by 3 bases and 6 bases, with 15 bases remaining between them. The length of the CDR3 is 14 residues. From germline, CDR1 is LNHDA and CDR2 SQIVND (reference sequence).

A single count supports this clone. This rearrangement joins TRBV5-6 to TRBJ1-5; D call uncertain. Deletions cut 0 bases from V and 0 bases from J, with 7 bases between. CDR1 and CDR2 from the germline V gene are SGHDT and YYEEEE. This CDR3 contains 15 residues. The CDR3 protein is CASSLGGASNQPQHF. CDR3 sequence (DNA): TGTGCCAGCAGCTTGGGGGGAGCTAGCAATCAGCCCCAGCATTTT. Looking up the rest from reference TRBV5-6 and TRBJ1-5 gives the full variable domain: DAGVTQSPTHLIKTRGQQVTLRCSPKSGHDTVSWYQQALGQGPQFIFQYYEEEERQRGNFPDRFSGHQFPNYSSELNVNALLLGDSALYLCASSLGGASNQPQHFGDGTRLSIL.

The chain uses TRBV7-3 and TRBJ1-1; D uncertain. V was trimmed by 2 bases and J by 2 bases, leaving 9 bases between them. Germline V gene lookup returns CDR1 SGHTA and CDR2 FQGTGA. The CDR3 runs to 14 residues. The CDR3 region is CASSLDPFNTEAFF. The CDR3 DNA follows: TGTGCCAGCAGCTTAGACCCTTTCAACACTGAAGCTTTCTTT.

The chain joins TRBV9 to TRBJ2-4; D gene ambiguous. The CDR3 contains 18 residues. With 0 bases removed from V and 2 bases from J, the gap between germline ends came to 18 bases. CDR1 and CDR2 from the germline V gene are SGDLS and YYNGEE. In DNA, the CDR3 is TGTGCCAGCAGCGTAGGTTCAGGCGACGGGTTTTCCAAAAACATTCAGTACTTC. Translation: CASSVGSGDGFSKNIQYF.

The V and J genes are TRBV27 and TRBJ1-1, with D perhaps TRBD1 (6 bases). CDR3 length: 13 amino acids. Germline V CDR1 and CDR2: MNHEY, SMNVEV (reference sequence). The V end lost 2 bases, the J end lost 4 bases, and 8 bases lay between the germline ends. The CDR3, as DNA: TGTGCCAGCAGTTTAAGGGGGGTCACTGAAGCTTTCTTT. Amino acid sequence: CASSLRGVTEAFF.

This chain uses TRBV28 with TRBJ2-5; 15 nucleotides line up with TRBD2. CDR3 length equals 21 residues. Germline V gene lookup returns CDR1 MDHEN and CDR2 SYDVKM. With 4 bases clipped from V and 4 bases from J, the junction kept 19 bases outside the gene matches. As DNA, the CDR3 is TGTGCCAGCAGTTCGACCACTCGGACTAGCGGGGGGGCCGGAAAAAGAGAGACCCAGTACTTC. Translating it yields CASSSTTRTSGGAGKRETQYF.

The V call is TRBV28, the J call TRBJ1-5, with D perhaps TRBD1 (5 bases). The CDR3 totals 16 residues. Trimming took off 5 bases at V and 2 bases at J, with 16 bases between the two ends. Germline V gene lookup returns CDR1 MDHEN and CDR2 SYDVKM. CDR3 loop: CASSRFRVEGNQPQHF. The DNA of the CDR3 is TGTGCCAGCAGTCGATTCAGGGTGGAGGGCAATCAGCCCCAGCATTTT.

This chain links TRBV5-4 with TRBJ1-1, with D possibly TRBD1 on 5 matching bases. The V and J ends lost 3 bases and 4 bases respectively, with 16 bases between them. CDR1 is SGHNT and CDR2 is YYREEE in the germline V gene (reference sequence). This CDR3 contains 15 residues. The CDR3 region has the DNA TGTGCCAGCAGCTCGCCCGGGGGGGGAGCCACTGAAGCTTTCTTT. This encodes CASSSPGGGATEAFF.

Only one count was recorded for this clone. J is TRBJ1-2 and V is TRBV4-1, with D unclear. Between the trimmed V and J ends, which lost 4 bases and 8 bases, there was a span of 11 bases. Per the germline V gene, CDR1 is MGHRA and CDR2 is YSYEKL. The CDR3 runs to 12 residues. The CDR3, as DNA: TGCGCCAGCAGCCTGGGCCCGGGAGGCTACACCTTC. It yields the protein CASSLGPGGYTF.

The chain has TRBV10-2 and TRBJ2-2; the D gene is possibly TRBD2 (5 bases). Germline V gene lookup returns CDR1 WSHSY and CDR2 SAAADI. The V and J ends lost 4 bases and 1 base respectively, with 7 bases between them. The CDR3 is 14 amino acids. The CDR3 loop reads CASSVGRNTGELFF. CDR3 nucleotide sequence: TGCGCCAGCAGTGTAGGGAGGAACACCGGGGAGCTGTTTTTT.

The J gene is TRBJ2-7, the V gene TRBV6-6; 11 nucleotides line up with TRBD1. After removal of 6 bases from V and 2 bases from J, the junction contained 6 bases not matched to a gene. CDR1 is MNHNY and CDR2 is SVGAGI in the germline V gene (reference sequence). This CDR3 is 15 amino acids long. CDR3 residues: CASRHRGQGAYEQYF. Written as DNA, the CDR3 is TGTGCCAGCAGGCATAGGGGACAGGGGGCCTACGAGCAGTACTTC.

The rearrangement links TRBV27 to TRBJ2-3; 9 nucleotides agree with TRBD2. The junction had 3 bases not matched to a gene; V was cut back by 3 bases and J by 2 bases. The germline CDR1 and CDR2 sequences are MNHEY and SMNVEV (reference sequence). This CDR3 region has 15 residues. The CDR3 DNA reads TGTGCCAGCAGTTTCGCGGGGGGGGCCACAGATACGCAGTATTTT. Its protein is CASSFAGGATDTQYF.

The V and J genes are TRBV14 and TRBJ2-3, with TRBD1 matching 9 bases. Trimming took 5 bases from V and 2 from J; bases not matched to a gene: 5. Germline CDR1 is SGHDN and CDR2 is FVKESK. The CDR3 consists of 15 residues. DNA for the CDR3: TGTGCCAGCAGCACCGGACAGGGGTTCACAGATACGCAGTATTTT. Translated, it gives CASSTGQGFTDTQYF. Full variable domain (remainder filled in from reference TRBV14 and TRBJ2-3): EAGVTQFPSHSVIEKGQTVTLRCDPISGHDNLYWYRRVMGKEIKFLLHFVKESKQDESGMPNNRFLAERTGGTYSTLKVQPAELEDSGVYFCASSTGQGFTDTQYFGPGTRLTVL.

The chain is built from TRBV11-2 and TRBJ1-1; no reliable D call. From germline, CDR1 is SGHAT and CDR2 FQNNGV. The CDR3 runs to 14 residues. Trimming stripped 5 bases from V and 1 base from J, with 11 bases between. CDR3 loop: CASSKLTRNTEAFF. The CDR3 nucleotides are TGTGCCAGCAGCAAACTCACCCGGAACACTGAAGCTTTCTTT. The full variable domain, completed using reference TRBV11-2 and TRBJ1-1, is EAGVAQSPRYKIIEKRQSVAFWCNPISGHATLYWYQQILGQGPKLLIQFQNNGVVDDSQLPKDRFSAERLKGVDSTLKIQPAKLEDSAVYLCASSKLTRNTEAFFGQGTRLTVV.

The chain combines TRBV2 with TRBJ2-4; 10 nucleotides align to TRBD1. The ends lost 3 bases at V and 1 base at J; junction bases unmatched: 3. CDR1 SNHLY and CDR2 FYNNEI come from the germline V gene. The CDR3 totals 16 residues. CDR3 nucleotides: TGTGCCAGCAGTGAGGGACAGGGGATCGCCAAAAACATTCAGTACTTC. Amino acids: CASSEGQGIAKNIQYF.

This clone was seen only once. This chain joins TRBV6-2 or TRBV6-3 and TRBJ2-1, with 9 bases that match TRBD2. Trimming cost V 2 bases and J 2 bases; bases outside gene matches: 7. The germline gives CDR1 MNHEY, CDR2 SVGEGT. This CDR3 comprises 17 residues. CDR3 in amino acids: CASSYLAGTSAYNEQFF. The CDR3, as DNA: TGTGCCAGCAGTTACCTAGCGGGAACTTCAGCCTACAATGAGCAGTTCTTC.

The chain is built from TRBV19 and TRBJ2-7; a weak D match, TRBD1 (6 bases). The CDR3 spans 12 residues. V lost 6 bases and J lost 6, with 12 bases in between. The germline V gene encodes CDR1 LNHDA and CDR2 SQIVND (reference sequence). This CDR3 is CASSNRESEQYF. For the CDR3, the DNA is TGTGCCAGTAGCAACAGGGAAAGCGAGCAGTACTTC. The variable domain in full, completed from reference TRBV19 and TRBJ2-7, reads DGGITQSPKYLFRKEGQNVTLSCEQNLNHDAMYWYRQDPGQGLRLIYYSQIVNDFQKGDIAEGYSVSREKKESFPLTVTSAQKNPTAFYLCASSNRESEQYFGPGTRLTVT.

The chain has TRBV29-1 and TRBJ2-7; D might be TRBD1 or TRBD2, each matching 5 bases. The CDR3 spans 13 residues. Trimming shortened V by 4 bases and J by 7 bases, and 17 bases separated the two germline ends. Germline V gives CDR1 SQVTM, CDR2 ANQGSEA. Here the CDR3 DNA reads TGCAGCGTTGCCCGGGACCGATATGCGGAGCAGTACTTC. Protein product: CSVARDRYAEQYF.

V gene TRBV5-3 combines with J gene TRBJ1-2; no definite D call. TRBV5-3 carries the ORF label, with uncertain function. The CDR3 extends over 13 amino acids. V was trimmed by 0 bases and J by 5 bases, leaving 8 bases between them. The DNA for the CDR3 is TGTGCCAGAAGCTTGGTACAACCGTATGGCTACACCTTC. It yields the protein CARSLVQPYGYTF.

The CDR3 is CASSPPWISTDTQYF. DNA for the CDR3: TGTGCCAGCTCACCACCGTGGATTTCCACAGATACGCAGTATTTT. The chain carries TRBV18 and TRBJ2-3, with unresolved D. CDR1 KGHSH and CDR2 LQKENI come from the germline V gene. V gave up 0 bases and J gave up 2 bases, with 9 bases separating them. CDR3 length: 15 amino acids.

V usage is TRBV27 and J usage is TRBJ2-3; D perhaps matches TRBD1 (5 bases). V was cut by 6 bases and J by 0 bases, with 10 bases left in between. The CDR3 sequence is 14 residues long. CDR1 is MNHEY, CDR2 SMNVEV, per germline (reference sequence). CDR3 nucleotide sequence: TGTGCCAGCAGGGTCGGACACAGCACAGATACGCAGTATTTT. This gives the protein CASRVGHSTDTQYF.